The sequence of this T cell receptor (beta chain) was determined in a study of T cells in Graves' hyperthyroidism and ophthalmopathy. Concerning this clonotype itself: Its antigen is unknown.

The CDR3 regions of TCR beta were amplified from RNA transcripts. With the HTBI primer set, the TCR CDR3 went through a first round of RT-PCR. TCRdb used MiXCR to reprocess the multiplex PCR reads, holding one entry per CDR3 protein. The profile shows approximately 530,000 distinct CDR3 sequences, 20% of them singletons. The CDR3 consists of 14 residues. V was clipped by 4 bases and J by 9 bases; unmatched bases: 8. CDR1 and CDR2 from the germline V gene are SNHLY and FYNNEI. Exclusions: uncontrolled infection, other autoimmune disease, pregnancy, lactation. Clinical symptoms, serum thyroxine, TRAb, thyroid ultrasound and orbital computed tomography informed diagnoses. Study results and caveats: Patients with ophthalmopathy were separated from those with stable hyperthyroidism by a 13 V-J model. Ophthalmopathy onset followed model prediction by a median approximately 5.9 months.

What was sequenced was blood. The source is a man aged 35 to 55 with Graves' ophthalmopathy. The rearrangement uses TRBV2 and TRBJ2-1; TRBD2 matches 8 bases. DNA of the CDR3: TGTGCCAGCAGTGCGGGGGGGGGGGTTATTGAGCAGTTCTTC. It translates to CASSAGGGVIEQFF.